The next 20 T cell receptor beta chains were all read from a single sample in a study of blood T cell repertoires in COVID-19. Sequencing used immunoSEQ multiplex PCR; TCRdb keeps in-frame clones, though not all of them. The sample lists about 280,000 clones; approximately 85% were seen once. Material for sequencing was peripheral blood. These receptors all come from a man aged 50 to 60 with active or convalescent COVID-19.

This clone was found once. The chain has TRBV30 and TRBJ1-3, with unresolved D. V was clipped by 4 bases and J by 4 bases, with 17 bases between them. Germline V gene lookup returns CDR1 GTSNPN and CDR2 SVGIG (reference sequence). This CDR3 spans 15 amino acids. CDR3 amino acids: CAWIPPSRQGNTIYF. CDR3 nucleotides: TGTGCCTGGATACCCCCCTCTAGGCAAGGAAACACCATATATTTT.

This chain links TRBV5-1 with TRBJ1-4, with D perhaps matching TRBD1 (5 bases). The V end was cut by 2 bases, the J end by 0 bases, with 17 bases between. Germline V gene data show CDR1 as SGHRS and CDR2 as YFSETQ. This CDR3 has 18 amino acids. CDR3 loop: CASSLRPIQVATNEKLFF. As DNA, the CDR3 is TGCGCCAGCAGCTTACGGCCCATACAGGTTGCAACTAATGAAAAACTGTTTTTT.

V and J are TRBV7-2 and TRBJ2-7; 8 bases agree with TRBD2. The CDR3 covers 16 residues. Germline-derived CDR1 and CDR2 are SGHTA and FQGNSA. The J segment lost 6 bases and the V segment lost 1 base, leaving 11 bases of the junction unmatched. CDR3 in amino acids: CASSLVAGMGTREQYF. The DNA for the CDR3 is TGTGCCAGCAGCTTAGTAGCGGGGATGGGCACCCGCGAGCAGTACTTC.

The chain uses TRBV2 and TRBJ2-7, with 16 bases that match TRBD2. Germline V gene data show CDR1 as SNHLY and CDR2 as FYNNEI. The CDR3 has 16 residues. V dropped 5 bases and J dropped 1; count of bases not matched to a gene: 2. As DNA, the CDR3 is TGTGCCAGCAGTAAGGGACTAGCGGGAGGGTCCTACGAGCAGTACTTC. This translates into CASSKGLAGGSYEQYF.

The J gene is TRBJ1-3, the V gene TRBV5-1; D call uncertain. Between the trimmed V and J ends, which lost 3 bases and 2 bases, there was a span of 12 bases. In germline, CDR1 is SGHRS, CDR2 YFSETQ. The CDR3 length is 15 residues. The CDR3 DNA is TGCGCCAGCAGCTCCGACGGGAGCCCTGGAAACACCATATATTTT. Protein sequence: CASSSDGSPGNTIYF.

This sequence joins TRBV5-6 and TRBJ1-2; D is unclear. Germline V gene data show CDR1 as SGHDT and CDR2 as YYEEEE. V shed 1 base and J shed 7 bases, with 11 bases lying between them. The CDR3 sequence is 13 residues long. In DNA, the CDR3 is TGTGCCAGCAGCTTGAAGAGGCCGCGTGGCTACACCTTC. This codes for CASSLKRPRGYTF.

With regard to this clone: The same CDR3 arises from other DNA sequences in this sample as well. V and J are TRBV2 and TRBJ2-7; TRBD1 matches 10 bases. This CDR3 is 13 amino acids long. CDR1 is SNHLY and CDR2 is FYNNEI in the germline V gene. Trimming removed 4 bases from V and 7 bases from J; junction bases left unmatched: 4. The chain's CDR3 is CASSGQGAGEQYF. CDR3 nucleotide sequence: TGTGCCAGCAGTGGACAGGGGGCAGGGGAGCAGTACTTC.

The chain couples TRBV18 to TRBJ1-5; 9 nucleotides match TRBD1. V shed 3 bases, J shed 2 bases, and the junction held 5 bases outside the gene matches. Germline loops: CDR1 KGHSH, CDR2 LQKENI. The length of the CDR3 is 16 residues. In nucleotides, the CDR3 is TGTGCCAGCTCACCCCAATGGACAGGGGGCAATCAGCCCCAGCATTTT. Translation gives CASSPQWTGGNQPQHF.

This chain links TRBV28 with TRBJ2-2; the D gene is possibly TRBD2 (5 bases). Germline V CDR1 and CDR2: MDHEN, SYDVKM. This CDR3 contains 15 residues. Trimming cost V 3 bases and J 5 bases, with 13 bases left between them. The CDR3 loop reads CASSFFGLSTGELFF. CDR3 sequence (DNA): TGTGCCAGCAGTTTTTTCGGACTCTCTACCGGGGAGCTGTTTTTT.

The chain uses TRBV5-6 and TRBJ1-2; possible D gene TRBD1, 6 bases. There are 15 residues in the CDR3. Trimming took off 3 bases at V and 4 bases at J, with 16 bases between the two ends. Per germline, CDR1 SGHDT and CDR2 YYEEEE. Here the CDR3 reads CASSSLNRAGYGYTF. Here the CDR3 DNA reads TGTGCCAGCAGCTCCCTAAACAGGGCGGGCTATGGCTACACCTTC. The variable domain in full, with the rest retrieved from reference TRBV5-6 and TRBJ1-2, is DAGVTQSPTHLIKTRGQQVTLRCSPKSGHDTVSWYQQALGQGPQFIFQYYEEEERQRGNFPDRFSGHQFPNYSSELNVNALLLGDSALYLCASSSLNRAGYGYTFGSGTRLTVV.

The chain combines TRBV7-8 with TRBJ2-3; 13 nucleotides line up with TRBD2. J was trimmed by 4 bases and V by 4 bases; bases with no gene match: 5. The CDR3 length is 16 residues. The germline V gene has CDR1 SGHVS and CDR2 FQNEAQ. CDR3 sequence reads: CASSYGLAGVADTQYF. The CDR3 DNA reads as TGTGCCAGCAGCTATGGACTAGCGGGAGTGGCAGATACGCAGTATTTT. Looking up the rest from reference TRBV7-8 and TRBJ2-3 gives the full variable domain: GAGVSQSPRYKVAKRGQDVALRCDPISGHVSLFWYQQALGQGPEFLTYFQNEAQLDKSGLPSDRFFAERPEGSVSTLKIQRTQQEDSAVYLCASSYGLAGVADTQYFGPGTRLTVL.

V and J are TRBV10-3 and TRBJ2-7, with 9 bases aligning to TRBD2. The V gene's germline CDR1 is ENHRY and CDR2 SYGVKD. This CDR3 region has 15 residues. V gave up 4 bases and J gave up 2 bases; unmatched junction bases: 6. The CDR3 protein is CAISGAGGPTYEQYF. CDR3 DNA: TGTGCCATCAGTGGAGCGGGAGGCCCTACCTACGAGCAGTACTTC.

On this clone itself: This same CDR3 is encoded by further DNA sequences in the sample. This chain uses TRBV5-1 with TRBJ2-1, with 10 bases fitting TRBD2. The CDR3 consists of 16 residues. The junction had 7 bases not matched to a gene; V was cut back by 0 bases and J by 7 bases. Germline values: CDR1 SGHRS, CDR2 YFSETQ. This CDR3 reads CASSLEVLAGRNEQFF. As DNA, the CDR3 is TGCGCCAGCAGCTTGGAAGTACTAGCGGGACGTAATGAGCAGTTCTTC.

The rearrangement uses TRBV9 and TRBJ2-3; the match to TRBD2 covers 9 bases. The V gene's germline CDR1 is SGDLS and CDR2 YYNGEE. Losses at the gene ends were 3 bases for V and 1 base for J; bases not matched to a gene: 3. This CDR3 contains 15 residues. In DNA form, the CDR3 reads TGTGCCAGCAGCGCGACTAGCGGACGCACAGATACGCAGTATTTT. The encoded protein is CASSATSGRTDTQYF. The entire variable domain, with the rest obtained from reference TRBV9 and TRBJ2-3, is as follows: DSGVTQTPKHLITATGQRVTLRCSPRSGDLSVYWYQQSLDQGLQFLIQYYNGEERAKGNILERFSAQQFPDLHSELNLSSLELGDSALYFCASSATSGRTDTQYFGPGTRLTVL.

This chain connects TRBV30 to TRBJ1-3; 8 positions match TRBD1. The germline CDR1 and CDR2 sequences are GTSNPN and SVGIG (reference sequence). The CDR3 runs 16 residues. J was trimmed by 4 bases and V by 3 bases; bases with no gene match: 11. CDR3 residues: CAWSRDRQTGGNTIYF. DNA of the CDR3: TGTGCCTGGAGCCGGGACAGGCAAACGGGCGGAAACACCATATATTTT.

The chain recombines TRBV6-5 with TRBJ2-3, with D maybe TRBD1 (7 bases). Germline CDR1 is MNHEY and CDR2 is SVGAGI. CDR3 length: 13 amino acids. V was clipped by 8 bases and J by 10 bases, with 19 bases between them. CDR3 sequence (DNA): TGTGCCAGCGAGGATCGGAGGGGGCTTTCGCAGTATTTT. It translates to CASEDRRGLSQYF.

This rearrangement joins TRBV28 to TRBJ2-2; TRBD1 matches at 7 bases. The V gene end was trimmed by 6 bases and the J gene end by 7 bases; junction bases not matched to a gene: 8. The V gene's germline CDR1 is MDHEN and CDR2 SYDVKM. CDR3 length: 14 amino acids. In DNA form, the CDR3 reads TGTGCCAGCAGACCTACAGGGGTCGGCGGGGAGCTGTTTTTT. This translates into CASRPTGVGGELFF.

This chain links TRBV9 with TRBJ1-3; unclear D gene. Between the trimmed V and J ends, which lost 3 bases and 3 bases, there was a span of 10 bases. The CDR3 consists of 14 residues. Germline V lookup: CDR1 SGDLS, CDR2 YYNGEE. The CDR3 loop is CASSARPGGNTIYF. In DNA form, the CDR3 reads TGTGCCAGCAGCGCGCGCCCTGGTGGAAACACCATATATTTT. The full variable domain, with the rest looked up from reference TRBV9 and TRBJ1-3, is DSGVTQTPKHLITATGQRVTLRCSPRSGDLSVYWYQQSLDQGLQFLIQYYNGEERAKGNILERFSAQQFPDLHSELNLSSLELGDSALYFCASSARPGGNTIYFGEGSWLTVV.

The chain combines TRBV6-5 with TRBJ1-1; 9 bases align to TRBD1. Trimming cost V 0 bases and J 4 bases; bases outside gene matches: 3. The CDR3 totals 15 residues. The germline CDR1 and CDR2 sequences are MNHEY and SVGAGI. The CDR3 here is CASSYSGQGPTEAFF. CDR3 sequence (DNA): TGTGCCAGCAGTTACTCGGGACAGGGCCCCACTGAAGCTTTCTTT.

The rearrangement links TRBV11-2 to TRBJ2-2; D is perhaps TRBD1 (5 bases). This CDR3 spans 14 amino acids. The germline gives CDR1 SGHAT, CDR2 FQNNGV. V was trimmed by 0 bases and J by 6 bases, leaving 8 bases between them. The DNA of the CDR3 is TGTGCCAGCAGCTTAGATTTAGGGGCCGGGGAGCTGTTTTTT. This translates into CASSLDLGAGELFF.